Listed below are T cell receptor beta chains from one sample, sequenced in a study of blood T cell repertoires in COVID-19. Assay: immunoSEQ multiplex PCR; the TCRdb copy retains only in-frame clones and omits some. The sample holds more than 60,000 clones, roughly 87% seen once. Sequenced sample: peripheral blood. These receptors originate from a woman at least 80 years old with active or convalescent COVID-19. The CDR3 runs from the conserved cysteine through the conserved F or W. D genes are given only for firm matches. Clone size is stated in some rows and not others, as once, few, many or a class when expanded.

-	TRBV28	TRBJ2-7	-	TGTGCCAGCAGTTTAGGGGAGCGCACAGGGAATCGCGAGCAGTACTTC	CASSLGERTGNREQYF
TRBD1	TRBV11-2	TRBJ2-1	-	TGTGCCAGCAGCTTAGGAGGGGGCTTCAGCTTATACAATGAGCAGTTCTTC	CASSLGGGFSLYNEQFF
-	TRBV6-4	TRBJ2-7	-	TGTGCCAGCAGCCGGAGGGGACGAGACGACGAGCAGTACTTC	CASSRRGRDDEQYF
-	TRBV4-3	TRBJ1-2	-	TGCGCCAGCAGCCAAGACGGGAGGAGCTATGGCTACACCTTC	CASSQDGRSYGYTF
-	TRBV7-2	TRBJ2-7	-	TGTGCCAGCAGCTTAATGAGGGCTGCTGAAGAGCAGTACTTC	CASSLMRAAEEQYF
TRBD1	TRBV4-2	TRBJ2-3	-	TGTGCCAGCAGCCAAGACGGACAGGGGGCAGATACGCAGTATTTT	CASSQDGQGADTQYF
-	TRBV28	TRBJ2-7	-	TGTGCCAGCAGTTCAGGTAGAGGACAGACCTACGAGCAGTACTTC	CASSSGRGQTYEQYF
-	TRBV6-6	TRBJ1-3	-	TGTGCCAGCAGGAAGGACAGTGTTGGAAACACCATATATTTT	CASRKDSVGNTIYF
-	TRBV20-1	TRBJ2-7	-	TGCAGTGCTAGTGGCAGGGAGGATGCGCAGTACTTC	CSASGREDAQYF
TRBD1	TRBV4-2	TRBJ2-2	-	TGTGCCAGCAGCGGACAGGGTGGTCGGAACACCGGGGAGCTGTTTTTT	CASSGQGGRNTGELFF
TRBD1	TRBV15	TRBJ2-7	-	TGTGCCACCAGCAGATCCTACGGGACAGGGCCCCACGAGCAGTACTTC	CATSRSYGTGPHEQYF
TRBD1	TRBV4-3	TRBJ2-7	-	TGCGCCAGCAGCCAAGGTGTGGGGACAGGGTACGAGCAGTACTTC	CASSQGVGTGYEQYF
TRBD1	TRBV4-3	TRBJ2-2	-	TGCGCCAGCAGCCGCAGGACAGGGGGCGGGGGGGAGCTGTTTTTT	CASSRRTGGGGELFF
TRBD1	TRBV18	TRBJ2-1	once	TGTGCCAGCTCCGGGACAGGGAATGAGTTCTTC	CASSGTGNEFF
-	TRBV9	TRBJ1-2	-	TGTGCCAGCAGCGTAGACGACAGGCTCTCCTATGGCTACACCTTC	CASSVDDRLSYGYTF
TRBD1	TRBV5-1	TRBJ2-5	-	TGCGCCAGCAGCTTCTATGGACAGGGGTTGGAGACCCAGTACTTC	CASSFYGQGLETQYF
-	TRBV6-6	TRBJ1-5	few	TGTGCCAGCAGTTGGGAACAGGGTGGCAATCAGCCCCAGCATTTT	CASSWEQGGNQPQHF
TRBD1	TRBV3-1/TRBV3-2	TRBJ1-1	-	TGTGCCAGCAGCCATGGGACAGTGAACACTGAAGCTTTCTTT	CASSHGTVNTEAFF
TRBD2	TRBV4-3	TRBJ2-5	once	TGCGCCAGCAGCCAAGACTGGACTAGTCGTACACAAGAGACCCAGTACTTC	CASSQDWTSRTQETQYF
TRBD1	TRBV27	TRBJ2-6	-	TGTGCCAGCAGTTTCTTGGGACAGGTCTGGGCTGGGGCCAACGTCCTGACTTTC	CASSFLGQVWAGANVLTF
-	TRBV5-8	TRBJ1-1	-	TGTGCCAGCAGCCCTATTAACAGGGTATTGATTCGGGAAGCTTTCTTT	CASSPINRVLIREAFF
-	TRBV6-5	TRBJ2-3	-	TGTGCCAGCAGTCCGGGACTCCCAGATACGCAGTATTTT	CASSPGLPDTQYF
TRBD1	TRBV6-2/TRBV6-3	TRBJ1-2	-	TGTGCCAGCAGTTACTCGAGACAGGGAAACTATGGCTACACCTTC	CASSYSRQGNYGYTF
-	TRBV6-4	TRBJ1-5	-	TGTGCCAGCCCCAGGTATTTCGGCAATCAGCCCCAGCATTTT	CASPRYFGNQPQHF
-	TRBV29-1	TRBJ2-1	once	TGCAGCGTTGGAGGGCGTTACAATGAGCAGTTCTTC	CSVGGRYNEQFF
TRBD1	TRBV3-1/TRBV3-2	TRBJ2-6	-	TGTGCCAGCAGCTACAACAGGGGCACTGGGGCCAACGTCCTGACTTTC	CASSYNRGTGANVLTF
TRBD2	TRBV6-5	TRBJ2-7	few	TGTGCCAGCAGAGCGCTGAGCGGGAGGGTCCACGAGCAGTACTTC	CASRALSGRVHEQYF
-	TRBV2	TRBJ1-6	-	TGTGCCAGCAGTGAAGCGCTTCGAGGAATCTCACCCCTCCACTTT	CASSEALRGISPLHF
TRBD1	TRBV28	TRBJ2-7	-	TGTGCCAGCAGTGTACCCCCGGGACAGGGAGGGGAGCAGTACTTC	CASSVPPGQGGEQYF
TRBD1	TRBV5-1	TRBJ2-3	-	TGCGCCAGCAGCCGTGACAGGGGGAAGGATACGCAGTATTTT	CASSRDRGKDTQYF
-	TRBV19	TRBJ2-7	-	TGTGCCAGTAGTATTGGGGCAGGGTCCTACGAGCAGTACTTC	CASSIGAGSYEQYF